What follows describes a single TCR beta chain. Antigen: not known. The data belong to a study of OX40 agonist ivuxolimab in advanced cancers. General observations from the study: Relative to CD4+ cells, CD8+ T cells on average had more expanded clones.

This CDR3 spans 12 amino acids. V lost 0 bases, J lost 4 bases, and 3 bases lay in between. Per the germline V gene, CDR1 is SGHRS and CDR2 is YFSETQ. Only in-frame clones appear in the TCRdb table, and some are missing; sequencing was by immunoSEQ multiplex PCR. The repertoire holds 35,000 to 45,000 clones, with approximately 85% as singletons. This chain connects TRBV5-1 to TRBJ2-3; D remains unclear. The sample in question was CD4+ or CD8+ T cells sorted from blood, obtained in a trial of the OX40 agonist ivuxolimab. The source of this sequence is an adult with an advanced solid tumor such as melanoma, head and neck, liver or kidney cancer. CDR3: CASSLGADTQYF. In DNA form, the CDR3 reads TGCGCCAGCAGCTTGGGGGCAGATACGCAGTATTTT.